The clone carrying this TCR beta chain was detected only a few times. In the original workflow: Reference gene primer amplification gave estimated nucleated cell counts. Sequenced by immunoSEQ multiplex PCR; TCRdb stores in-frame clones only, minus some. For V, J and clone size, that table is used; D and trimming come from the DNA. In the table there are fewer than 200,000 clones, 76% of which are singletons. Germline V gives CDR1 SGHTA, CDR2 FQGNSA. CDR3 length: 16 residues. V gave up 5 bases and J gave up 6 bases, with 19 bases separating them. This entry is derived from a study of blood T cell repertoires in COVID-19. The wider study: Whether acute or convalescent, the COVID-19 samples came from the United States, Italy and Spain. In each case, the material was cDNA or gDNA derived from T cells, B-cell-depleted T cells, or PBMCs.

The sequenced sample consisted of peripheral blood. The chain is built from TRBV7-2 and TRBJ2-2, with a tentative D call TRBD2 (6 bases). The source of this sequence is an elderly woman with acute or convalescent COVID-19. The CDR3 DNA follows: TGTGCCAGCAGCGCGGCCGGGACTCGGCCGGCCGGGGAGCTGTTTTTT. Amino acids: CASSAAGTRPAGELFF.